These 27 T cell receptor beta chains were sequenced from one sample in a study of blood T cell repertoires in COVID-19. Only in-frame clones appear in the TCRdb table, and some are missing; sequencing was by immunoSEQ multiplex PCR. This sample yields fewer than 500,000 clones, of which 80% to 90% are seen a single time; 0.95% to 1.2% belongs to the top ten. What was sequenced was PBMCs or T cells enriched from blood (not recorded which). All receptors derive from a man aged 30 to 45 who had recovered from COVID-19.

This clone was observed once. The chain links TRBV28 to TRBJ2-1, with D perhaps matching TRBD1 (6 bases). In germline, CDR1 is MDHEN, CDR2 SYDVKM. Trimming stripped 1 base from V and 4 bases from J, with 14 bases between. The CDR3 contains 16 residues. This chain's CDR3 is CASSLSAGAGYNEQFF. CDR3 DNA: TGTGCCAGCAGTTTATCCGCAGGGGCTGGGTACAATGAGCAGTTCTTC.

This chain uses TRBV18 with TRBJ1-5, with a weak D call TRBD1 (5 bases). Germline lookup yields CDR1 KGHSH and CDR2 LQKENI. The CDR3 covers 16 residues. Trimming cost V 0 bases and J 2 bases, with 11 bases left between them. The CDR3 coding sequence is TGTGCCAGCTCACCACCGGCAGGGAAGGGCAATCAGCCCCAGCATTTT. It translates to CASSPPAGKGNQPQHF.

V and J are TRBV19 and TRBJ1-5; the D gene is possibly TRBD1 (6 bases). Germline lookup yields CDR1 LNHDA and CDR2 SQIVND (reference sequence). The germline V and J ends were trimmed by 1 base and 7 bases, with 14 bases remaining between them. The CDR3 is 15 residues long. Here the CDR3 reads CASSIAAGANQPQHF. CDR3 DNA: TGTGCCAGTAGTATAGCCGCAGGGGCGAACCAGCCCCAGCATTTT.

The chain has TRBV28 and TRBJ2-2; D not resolved. Germline CDR1 MDHEN, CDR2 SYDVKM. This CDR3 has 16 amino acids. Trimming cost V 5 bases and J 0 bases, with 13 bases left between them. CDR3 region: CASSPRGSPNTGELFF. CDR3 coding DNA: TGTGCCAGCAGTCCCAGAGGCAGCCCGAACACCGGGGAGCTGTTTTTT.

The V call is TRBV27, the J call TRBJ1-1; D is perhaps TRBD1 (5 bases). V was clipped by 3 bases and J by 4 bases, with 12 bases between them. This CDR3 comprises 14 residues. Germline lookup yields CDR1 MNHEY and CDR2 SMNVEV (reference sequence). CDR3 region: CASSLPGNPTEAFF. The DNA for the CDR3 is TGTGCCAGCAGTTTGCCAGGGAACCCCACTGAAGCTTTCTTT.

V is TRBV29-1 and J is TRBJ2-1; D is possibly TRBD1 (6 bases). CDR3 size: 13 residues. Germline lookup yields CDR1 SQVTM and CDR2 ANQGSEA. In DNA, the CDR3 is TGCACCGGGGACACCGGTGTCCTGGGTGAGCAGTTCTTC. Protein product: CTGDTGVLGEQFF.

This rearrangement joins TRBV19 to TRBJ1-1, with TRBD1 matching 9 bases. Per germline, CDR1 LNHDA and CDR2 SQIVND (reference sequence). The CDR3 has 14 residues. V trimming: 6 bases; J trimming: 1 base; junction bases outside the gene matches: 3. This CDR3 reads CASSTGGANTEAFF. CDR3 in DNA: TGTGCCAGTAGCACAGGGGGCGCGAACACTGAAGCTTTCTTT.

J is TRBJ1-1 and V is TRBV19, with 7 bases fitting TRBD1. In germline, CDR1 is LNHDA, CDR2 SQIVND (reference sequence). The length of the CDR3 is 14 residues. Trimming cost V 10 bases and J 1 base; bases outside gene matches: 9. CDR3 sequence reads: CATQRGLENTEAFF. The DNA of the CDR3 is TGTGCCACCCAGAGGGGGCTTGAGAACACTGAAGCTTTCTTT.

This clone was picked up one time. The chain couples TRBV5-1 to TRBJ2-1; 9 positions match TRBD2. The CDR3 contains 14 residues. Looked up from germline, CDR1 is SGHRS and CDR2 is YFSETQ. The trim removed 2 bases at V and 6 bases at J, leaving 3 bases unmatched. CDR3 nucleotides: TGCGCCAGCAGCTTTAGCGGGAGAGGCAATGAGCAGTTCTTC. This sequence encodes CASSFSGRGNEQFF.

The rearrangement links TRBV7-2 to TRBJ2-1, with a weak D call TRBD2 (5 bases). Germline assignment: CDR1 SGHTA and CDR2 FQGNSA. Trimming removed 3 bases at V and 12 bases at J, with 15 bases between. This CDR3 has 13 amino acids. For the CDR3, the DNA is TGTGCCAGCAGCTTTAAAGGGCATGAGGGGCAGTTCTTC. It codes for CASSFKGHEGQFF.

This chain joins TRBV29-1 and TRBJ1-1; the D gene is possibly TRBD1 (6 bases). CDR3 length equals 13 residues. Trimming pared 4 bases from V and 5 bases from J, leaving 14 bases between. Germline V gene data show CDR1 as SQVTM and CDR2 as ANQGSEA. The CDR3 protein is CSVVQGWDTEAFF. CDR3 coding DNA: TGCAGCGTTGTCCAGGGGTGGGATACTGAAGCTTTCTTT.

CDR3 loop: CASSQGISGRAGELFF. CDR3 sequence (DNA): TGTGCCAGCAGCCAAGGAATAAGCGGGCGAGCCGGGGAGCTGTTTTTT. The V gene is TRBV14, the J gene TRBJ2-2; D may be TRBD2 (6 bases). The CDR3 contains 16 residues. V was clipped by 1 base and J by 6 bases, with 15 bases between them. Germline V gene data show CDR1 as SGHDN and CDR2 as FVKESK.

This chain uses TRBV18 with TRBJ2-4; 11 nucleotides align to TRBD2. Germline loops: CDR1 KGHSH, CDR2 LQKENI. V was clipped by 2 bases and J by 0 bases; unmatched bases: 6. This CDR3 has 18 residues. This CDR3 is CASSPGSLAGVAKNIQYF. CDR3 in DNA: TGTGCCAGCTCACCAGGGTCACTAGCGGGAGTAGCCAAAAACATTCAGTACTTC.

The sample holds one count of this clone. The chain joins TRBV20-1 to TRBJ2-7, with 12 bases matching TRBD2. Germline CDR1 reads DFQATT; CDR2 reads SNEGSKA (reference sequence). The V and J ends lost 3 bases and 7 bases, in that order; junction bases with no gene match: 7. This CDR3 has 14 amino acids. The CDR3 is CSASASGGAREQYF. As DNA, the CDR3 is TGCAGTGCTAGTGCTAGCGGGGGGGCTAGGGAGCAGTACTTC.

The gene calls are TRBV30 and TRBJ2-1, with D hard to call. Germline loops: CDR1 GTSNPN, CDR2 SVGIG (reference sequence). The ends were cut back, 0 bases at V and 5 bases at J, with 5 bases in the middle. This CDR3 has 12 residues. CDR3 nucleotides: TGTGCCTGGAGTGTGAACAACAATGAGCAGTTCTTC. Protein product: CAWSVNNNEQFF.

This chain joins TRBV5-1 and TRBJ2-1; 12 bases match TRBD2. The CDR3 is made up of 15 amino acids. Germline assignment: CDR1 SGHRS and CDR2 YFSETQ. V was clipped by 4 bases and J by 6 bases; unmatched bases: 5. Written as DNA, the CDR3 is TGCGCCAGCAGCGGACTAGCGGGGCTCACCAATGAGCAGTTCTTC. This sequence encodes CASSGLAGLTNEQFF.

The gene calls are TRBV7-9 and TRBJ1-5; no definite D call. The germline V gene encodes CDR1 SEHNR and CDR2 FQNEAQ (reference sequence). Trimming took off 4 bases at V and 3 bases at J, with 10 bases between the two ends. The CDR3 has 14 residues. The CDR3 is CASSSPGVNQPQHF. The CDR3 DNA is TGTGCCAGCAGCTCGCCCGGAGTCAATCAGCCCCAGCATTTT.

The V and J genes are TRBV11-2 and TRBJ2-5; possible D gene TRBD2, 6 bases. CDR1 and CDR2 (germline): SGHAT, FQNNGV. The length of the CDR3 is 12 residues. V lost 8 bases to trimming and J lost 5 bases, with 12 bases between them. CDR3 in DNA: TGTGCCAGCCACGGTGGGGGGGAGACCCAGTACTTC. Translation gives CASHGGGETQYF.

The V and J genes are TRBV27 and TRBJ2-1; 7 bases align to TRBD2. The V segment lost 5 bases and the J segment 6 bases; nucleotides outside the gene matches: 4. Germline V gene data show CDR1 as MNHEY and CDR2 as SMNVEV (reference sequence). The CDR3 consists of 13 residues. CDR3 sequence: CASSLAGVNEQFF. In DNA, the CDR3 is TGTGCCAGCAGTCTTGCGGGAGTCAATGAGCAGTTCTTC.

This chain uses TRBV6-6 with TRBJ1-1, with TRBD1 identical over 7 bases. Germline CDR1 MNHNY, CDR2 SVGAGI (reference sequence). The CDR3 has 13 amino acids. Trimming took 7 bases from V and 3 from J; bases not matched to a gene: 5. Here the CDR3 DNA reads TGTGCCAGCAACAAGGGGGCCTACACTGAAGCTTTCTTT. Encoded protein: CASNKGAYTEAFF.

The chain combines TRBV28 with TRBJ2-7; D possibly corresponds to TRBD1 (6 bases). The germline V and J ends were trimmed by 5 bases and 0 bases, with 11 bases remaining between them. Germline V gives CDR1 MDHEN, CDR2 SYDVKM. The CDR3 is made up of 14 amino acids. CDR3: CASSTDSPSYEQYF. CDR3 nucleotides: TGTGCCAGCAGTACGGACAGCCCCTCCTACGAGCAGTACTTC.

The chain is built from TRBV7-2 and TRBJ2-3, with 14 bases aligning to TRBD2. CDR1 and CDR2 (germline): SGHTA, FQGNSA. V was pared by 3 bases and J by 8 bases, with 13 bases of the junction left unmatched. The CDR3 covers 18 residues. Here the CDR3 reads CASSLGTSGSGSLGTQYF. CDR3 sequence (DNA): TGTGCCAGCAGCTTGGGGACTAGCGGGAGTGGCTCGTTGGGTACGCAGTATTTT.

This sequence joins TRBV5-1 and TRBJ2-1, with a possible D match to TRBD2 (5 bases). The length of the CDR3 is 17 residues. V shed 4 bases and J shed 2 bases, with 19 bases lying between them. Per germline, CDR1 SGHRS and CDR2 YFSETQ. CDR3 loop: CASSRPSPPGTYNEQFF. The CDR3 coding sequence is TGCGCCAGCAGCCGGCCCTCCCCACCGGGAACCTACAATGAGCAGTTCTTC.

V gene TRBV19 combines with J gene TRBJ1-5; D gene uncertain. Trimming left V 6 bases short and J 5 bases short, with 20 bases between. The CDR3 is 16 residues long. Germline-derived CDR1 and CDR2 are LNHDA and SQIVND (reference sequence). The CDR3 spells CASRPNYGSTYQPQHF. CDR3 sequence (DNA): TGTGCCAGTAGACCCAACTACGGGAGTACTTATCAGCCCCAGCATTTT. Full variable domain (missing parts from reference TRBV19 and TRBJ1-5): DGGITQSPKYLFRKEGQNVTLSCEQNLNHDAMYWYRQDPGQGLRLIYYSQIVNDFQKGDIAEGYSVSREKKESFPLTVTSAQKNPTAFYLCASRPNYGSTYQPQHFGDGTRLSIL.

This clone was observed a few times. J is TRBJ1-6 and V is TRBV4-2; possible D gene TRBD1, 5 bases. This CDR3 is 17 amino acids long. V lost 0 bases to trimming and J lost 6 bases, with 15 bases between them. Germline loops: CDR1 LGHNA, CDR2 YNFKEQ. The CDR3 sequence: CASSQESRVEANSPLHF. The CDR3 DNA sequence: TGTGCCAGCAGCCAAGAATCCAGGGTGGAAGCTAATTCACCCCTCCACTTT.

The chain is built from TRBV6-1 and TRBJ2-7, with TRBD1 matching over 9 bases. The CDR3 spans 15 residues. CDR1 and CDR2 from the germline V gene are MNHNS and SASEGT. The V gene end was trimmed by 1 base and the J gene end by 4 bases; junction bases not matched to a gene: 5. The CDR3 spells CASSEVLQGAYEQYF. The CDR3 DNA sequence: TGTGCCAGCAGTGAAGTTTTACAGGGGGCTTACGAGCAGTACTTC.

J is TRBJ2-7 and V is TRBV18; D might be TRBD1 (8 bases). Deletions cut 6 bases from V and 5 bases from J, with 17 bases between. The CDR3 has 14 amino acids. Looked up from germline, CDR1 is KGHSH and CDR2 is LQKENI. This chain's CDR3 is CASSPRTGRDEQYF. The DNA for the CDR3 is TGTGCCAGCTCTCCAAGGACAGGGAGGGACGAGCAGTACTTC.